These T cell receptor beta chains were read from a single sample in a study of control samples from healthy donors and cancer patients. Sequencing was performed with immunoSEQ multiplex PCR; in TCRdb, only in-frame clones are kept and a portion is missing. Among roughly 150,000 clones, about 93% were seen once, and the ten largest hold about 2.4%. The material sequenced was blood. These receptors were collected from a man aged 50-60 years in good health. The CDR3 runs from the conserved cysteine through the conserved F or W. D genes are given only for firm matches. Clone size is shown for a subset of rows, as once, few, many or a class of expanded clone.

TGTGCCAGCAGCTTGCCACAGGGGGGGGAGACCCAGTACTTC CASSLPQGGETQYF TRBJ2-5 - - TRBV5-5
TGTGCCAGCAGTTACGGGACTAGCGTGGAGACCCAGTACTTC CASSYGTSVETQYF TRBJ2-5 - TRBD2 TRBV6-5
TGTGCCAGCAGCGCACAGGGGGCGGACGAGCAGTACTTC CASSAQGADEQYF TRBJ2-7 - TRBD1 TRBV5-4
TGTGCCACCAGCAGAGGACGGAGGGTTTGGCAGGGTGGCTCGTACGGCTACACCTTC CATSRGRRVWQGGSYGYTF TRBJ1-2 - - TRBV15
TGTGCCAGCAGCTTGATGTCGGGAGGGAGGAATGAGCAGTTCTTC CASSLMSGGRNEQFF TRBJ2-1 - TRBD2 TRBV5-4
TGTGCCAGCAGAGGACAGGGAGGCAATCAGCCCCAGCATTTT CASRGQGGNQPQHF TRBJ1-5 - TRBD1 TRBV18
TGCGCCAGCAGCTTGTTCGGGGAGTATGGCTACACCTTC CASSLFGEYGYTF TRBJ1-2 - - TRBV5-1
TGTGCCAGCAGCTTAGATAGGACAGGGGGCAGAAGGGAAAAACTGTTTTTT CASSLDRTGGRREKLFF TRBJ1-4 - TRBD1 TRBV11-2
TGTGCCAGCAGCTCCCGGGACAGGTTTCCAGATACGCAGTATTTT CASSSRDRFPDTQYF TRBJ2-3 - TRBD1 TRBV14
TGTGCCAGTAGTATCGGCATCCGGTCCTATGGCTACACCTTC CASSIGIRSYGYTF TRBJ1-2 - - TRBV19
TGCGCCAGCAGCGAGGGGTGGGGGGCGCCTCGCTCCTACGAGCAGTACTTC CASSEGWGAPRSYEQYF TRBJ2-7 - - TRBV10-2
TGTGCCATCAATCATGAGGGGGGGCCCTATGGCTACACCTTC CAINHEGGPYGYTF TRBJ1-2 - - TRBV10-3
TGTGCCAGCAGGGACAGGAAGGGCTATGGCTACACCTTC CASRDRKGYGYTF TRBJ1-2 - TRBD1 TRBV27
TGTGCCAGCAGCCGGGACGGCTACGAGCAGTACTTC CASSRDGYEQYF TRBJ2-7 few - TRBV28
TGTGCCAGTAGTACCAGAACAGGGGGCTGGGAGACCCAGTACTTC CASSTRTGGWETQYF TRBJ2-5 - TRBD1 TRBV19
TGTGCCAGCAGCCAAGACCTAGCGGGGTTCAATGAGCAGTTCTTC CASSQDLAGFNEQFF TRBJ2-1 - TRBD2 TRBV4-2
TGTGCCAGCAGCGTCGCGAGCAGACGCACAGATACGCAGTATTTT CASSVASRRTDTQYF TRBJ2-3 - - TRBV9
TGTGCCAGCAGCCCGGGACTAGCGGGATTCTACGAGCAGTACTTC CASSPGLAGFYEQYF TRBJ2-7 - TRBD2 TRBV6-5
TGTGCCAGGCCCATCCGGGCTGGGGCCAACGTCCTGACTTTC CARPIRAGANVLTF TRBJ2-6 - - TRBV14
TGCGCCAGCAGCGCACTAGCGGTCCCCTCCTACGAGCAGTACTTC CASSALAVPSYEQYF TRBJ2-7 - TRBD2 TRBV4-1
TGTGCCACCAGCACGACCGTGGCAGGGGCCTGGGAGTATTTT CATSTTVAGAWEYF TRBJ2-3 - - TRBV15
TGTGCCAGCTCACGCACAGCGGGAGGCTACGAGCAGTACTTC CASSRTAGGYEQYF TRBJ2-7 - TRBD2 TRBV18
TGTGCCAGCAGCCGGGGGGATATTGGGACTAATGAAAAACTGTTTTTT CASSRGDIGTNEKLFF TRBJ1-4 - - TRBV5-4
TGTGCCATCATTCCCGACTCCGGCAATGAGCAGTTCTTC CAIIPDSGNEQFF TRBJ2-1 - - TRBV10-3
TGTGCCAGCAGCCCTGGACTAGCGGGGGTTCAGGAGCAGTACTTC CASSPGLAGVQEQYF TRBJ2-7 - TRBD2 TRBV11-2
TGTGCCAGCAGTTTAAATGGGGCTAATGAAAAACTGTTTTTT CASSLNGANEKLFF TRBJ1-4 - - TRBV28
TGCAGCGTCCCACGCCGGACAGGGGACTATGGCTACACCTTC CSVPRRTGDYGYTF TRBJ1-2 - TRBD1 TRBV29-1
TGTGCCAGCAGTGACTCAAGGAGCGGGAGGCGCCAGTTCTTC CASSDSRSGRRQFF TRBJ2-1 - TRBD2 TRBV6-4
TGTGCCAGCAGTGAAGAGGGCAGGGATAGCAATCAGCCCCAGCATTTT CASSEEGRDSNQPQHF TRBJ1-5 - - TRBV25-1
TGTGCCAGCAGGGATGCGAACACCGGGGAGCTGTTTTTT CASRDANTGELFF TRBJ2-2 once - TRBV2
TGTGCCAGCAGTTCCTTGTTTCCCGGGGAGCTGTTTTTT CASSSLFPGELFF TRBJ2-2 - - TRBV28
TGTGCCAGCAGTTTTATGGGCGAGCAGTTCTTC CASSFMGEQFF TRBJ2-1 - - TRBV12-3/TRBV12-4
TGTGCCAGCAGCCAAGGGACAGGGGACCCCGGGGAGCTGTTTTTT CASSQGTGDPGELFF TRBJ2-2 - TRBD1 TRBV4-2
TGCGCCAGCAGCTTGGCGGGATCTGGGGCCAACGTCCTGACTTTC CASSLAGSGANVLTF TRBJ2-6 once - TRBV5-1
TGTGCCAGCAGCTCACGGGACAGGGCCCATGGCTACACCTTC CASSSRDRAHGYTF TRBJ1-2 - TRBD1 TRBV7-9
TGTGCCAGCAGCCAAGAGTTAGCGGGAGCCCGCGAGCAGTACTTC CASSQELAGAREQYF TRBJ2-7 - TRBD2 TRBV3-1/TRBV3-2
TGTGCCACCGGGAGGGGTGGCGTTGGAAAACTGTTTTTT CATGRGGVGKLFF TRBJ1-4 - - TRBV12-3/TRBV12-4
TGTGCCAGCAGCTCAATCCCTCAGGGACCTAGCGGCACAGATACGCAGTATTTT CASSSIPQGPSGTDTQYF TRBJ2-3 - - TRBV5-5
TGTGCCAGCAGCCAAGAGCCGTATGGCTACACCTTC CASSQEPYGYTF TRBJ1-2 - - TRBV3-1/TRBV3-2
TGCGCCAGCAGCTTGGTATCCAGCGGGAGCTTCAACGAGCAGTACTTC CASSLVSSGSFNEQYF TRBJ2-7 - TRBD2 TRBV5-1
TGCAGCGCCGGACAGGCTAACTATGGCTACACCTTC CSAGQANYGYTF TRBJ1-2 - TRBD1 TRBV29-1